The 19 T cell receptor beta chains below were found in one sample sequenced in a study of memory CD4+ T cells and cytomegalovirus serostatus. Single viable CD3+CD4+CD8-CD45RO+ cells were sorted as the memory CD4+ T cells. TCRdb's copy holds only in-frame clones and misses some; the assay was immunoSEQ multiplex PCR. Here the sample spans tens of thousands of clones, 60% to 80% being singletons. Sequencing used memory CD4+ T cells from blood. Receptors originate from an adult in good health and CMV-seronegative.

This CDR3 is CASSTLTGTLYGYTF. The DNA for the CDR3 is TGTGCCAGCAGCACCTTAACAGGGACCCTCTATGGCTACACCTTC. The genes are TRBV5-5 and TRBJ1-2; D might be TRBD1 (6 bases). Between the trimmed V and J ends, which lost 4 bases and 4 bases, there was a span of 17 bases. The CDR3 runs to 15 residues. CDR1 SGHKS and CDR2 YYEKEE come from the germline V gene (reference sequence).

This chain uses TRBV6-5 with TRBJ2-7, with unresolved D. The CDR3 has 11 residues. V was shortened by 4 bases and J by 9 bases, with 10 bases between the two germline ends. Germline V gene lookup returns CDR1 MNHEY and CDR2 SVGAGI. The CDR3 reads CASSSKGRQYF. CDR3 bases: TGTGCCAGCAGTTCGAAGGGAAGGCAGTACTTC.

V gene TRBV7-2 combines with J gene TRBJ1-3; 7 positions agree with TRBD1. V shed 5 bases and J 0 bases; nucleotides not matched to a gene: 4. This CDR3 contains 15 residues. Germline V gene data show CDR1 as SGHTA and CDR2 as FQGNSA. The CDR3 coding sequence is TGTGCCAGCAGCCTAGACAGGGACTCTGGAAACACCATATATTTT. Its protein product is CASSLDRDSGNTIYF. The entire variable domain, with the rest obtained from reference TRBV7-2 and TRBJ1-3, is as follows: GAGVSQSPSNKVTEKGKDVELRCDPISGHTALYWYRQSLGQGLEFLIYFQGNSAPDKSGLPSDRFSAERTGGSVSTLTIQRTQQEDSAVYLCASSLDRDSGNTIYFGEGSWLTVV.

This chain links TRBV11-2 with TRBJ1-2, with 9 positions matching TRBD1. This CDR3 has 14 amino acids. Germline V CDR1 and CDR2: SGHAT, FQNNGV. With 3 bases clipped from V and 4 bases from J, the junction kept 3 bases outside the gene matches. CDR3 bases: TGTGCCAGCAGCTTGGACAGGGGTCCCTATGGCTACACCTTC. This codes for CASSLDRGPYGYTF.

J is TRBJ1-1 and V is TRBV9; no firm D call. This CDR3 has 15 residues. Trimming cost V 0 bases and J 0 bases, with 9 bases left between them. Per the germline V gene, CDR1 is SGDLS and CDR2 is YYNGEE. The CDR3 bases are TGTGCCAGCAGCGTAGGTGGAAGTATGAACACTGAAGCTTTCTTT. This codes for CASSVGGSMNTEAFF.

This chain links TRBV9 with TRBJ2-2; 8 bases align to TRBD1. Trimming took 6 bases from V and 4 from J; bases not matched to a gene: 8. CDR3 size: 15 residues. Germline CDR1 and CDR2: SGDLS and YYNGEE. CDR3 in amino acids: CASTGQGWGTGELFF. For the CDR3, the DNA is TGTGCCAGCACTGGACAGGGTTGGGGCACCGGGGAGCTGTTTTTT.

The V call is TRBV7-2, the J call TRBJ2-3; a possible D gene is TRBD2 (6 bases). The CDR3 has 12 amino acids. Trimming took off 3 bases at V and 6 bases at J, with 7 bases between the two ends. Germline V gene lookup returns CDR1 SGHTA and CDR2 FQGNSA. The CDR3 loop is CASSFSGDTQYF. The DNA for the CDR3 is TGTGCCAGCAGCTTTAGCGGCGATACGCAGTATTTT.

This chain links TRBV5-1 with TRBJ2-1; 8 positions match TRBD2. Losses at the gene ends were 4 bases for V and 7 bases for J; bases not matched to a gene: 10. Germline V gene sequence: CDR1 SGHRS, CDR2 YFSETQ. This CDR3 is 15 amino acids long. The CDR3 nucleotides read TGCGCCAGCAGCGCGGGACTAGGGGCGATTAATGAGCAGTTCTTC. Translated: CASSAGLGAINEQFF.

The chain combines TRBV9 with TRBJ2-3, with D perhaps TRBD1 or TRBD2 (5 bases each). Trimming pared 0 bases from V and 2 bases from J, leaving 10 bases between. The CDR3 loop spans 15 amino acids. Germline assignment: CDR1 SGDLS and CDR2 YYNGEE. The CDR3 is CASSVDMGDTDTQYF. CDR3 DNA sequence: TGTGCCAGCAGCGTAGATATGGGGGACACAGATACGCAGTATTTT.

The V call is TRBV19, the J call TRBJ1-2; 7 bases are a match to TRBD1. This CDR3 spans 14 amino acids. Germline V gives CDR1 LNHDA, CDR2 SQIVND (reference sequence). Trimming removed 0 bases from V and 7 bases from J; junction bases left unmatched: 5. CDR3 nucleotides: TGTGCCAGTAGTATAGATGTTACAGGGGCTGGCTACACCTTC. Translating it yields CASSIDVTGAGYTF.

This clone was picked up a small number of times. The CDR3 loop reads CAWTRMMNTGELFF. CDR3 sequence (DNA): TGTGCCTGGACCCGGATGATGAACACCGGGGAGCTGTTTTTT. The chain recombines TRBV30 with TRBJ2-2; unclear D gene. Per germline, CDR1 GTSNPN and CDR2 SVGIG (reference sequence). CDR3 length: 14 amino acids. Trimming removed 4 bases from V and 1 base from J, with 10 bases in between.

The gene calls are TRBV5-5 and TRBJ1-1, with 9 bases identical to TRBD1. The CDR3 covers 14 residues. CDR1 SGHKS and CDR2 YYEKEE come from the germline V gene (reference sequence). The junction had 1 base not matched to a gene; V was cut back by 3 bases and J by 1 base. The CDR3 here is CASSWTGENTEAFF. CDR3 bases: TGTGCCAGCAGCTGGACAGGGGAGAACACTGAAGCTTTCTTT.

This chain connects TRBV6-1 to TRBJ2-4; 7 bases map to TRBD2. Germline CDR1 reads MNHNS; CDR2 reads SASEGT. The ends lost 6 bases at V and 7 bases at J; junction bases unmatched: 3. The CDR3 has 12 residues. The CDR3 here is CASSTSVNIQYF. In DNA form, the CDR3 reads TGTGCCAGCAGCACTAGCGTGAACATTCAGTACTTC.

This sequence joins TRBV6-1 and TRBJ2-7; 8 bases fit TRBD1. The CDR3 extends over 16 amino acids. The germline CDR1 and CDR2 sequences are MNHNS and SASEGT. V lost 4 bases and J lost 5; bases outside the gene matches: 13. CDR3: CASSVRTGRNWHEQYF. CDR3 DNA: TGTGCCAGCAGTGTAAGGACAGGGCGCAATTGGCACGAGCAGTACTTC.

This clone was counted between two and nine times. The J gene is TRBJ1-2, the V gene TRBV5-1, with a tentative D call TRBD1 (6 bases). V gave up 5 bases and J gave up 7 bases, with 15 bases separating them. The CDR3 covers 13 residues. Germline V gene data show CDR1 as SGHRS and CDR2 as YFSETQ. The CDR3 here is CASRGETGSGYTF. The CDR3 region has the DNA TGCGCCAGCAGGGGAGAAACAGGGAGTGGCTACACCTTC.

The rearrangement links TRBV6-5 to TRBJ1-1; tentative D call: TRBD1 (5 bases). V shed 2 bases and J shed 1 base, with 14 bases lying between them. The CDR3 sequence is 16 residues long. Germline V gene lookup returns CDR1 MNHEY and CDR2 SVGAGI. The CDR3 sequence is CASSYPAGRTNTEAFF. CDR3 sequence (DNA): TGTGCCAGCAGTTACCCGGCAGGGCGGACGAACACTGAAGCTTTCTTT.

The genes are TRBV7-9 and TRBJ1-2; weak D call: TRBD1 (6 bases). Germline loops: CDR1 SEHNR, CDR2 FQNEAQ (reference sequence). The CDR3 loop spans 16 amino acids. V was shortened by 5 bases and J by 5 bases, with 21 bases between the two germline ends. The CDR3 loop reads CASSHPNRDLLYGYTF. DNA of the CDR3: TGTGCCAGCAGCCACCCCAACAGGGATCTCCTTTATGGCTACACCTTC.

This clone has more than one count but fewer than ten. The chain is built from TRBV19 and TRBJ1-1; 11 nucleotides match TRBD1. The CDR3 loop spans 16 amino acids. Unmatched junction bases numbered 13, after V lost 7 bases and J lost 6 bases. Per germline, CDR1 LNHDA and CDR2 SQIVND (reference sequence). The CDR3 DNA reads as TGTGCCAGTATCCCGCCCAGGGACAGGGGGTACGCTGAAGCTTTCTTT. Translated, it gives CASIPPRDRGYAEAFF.

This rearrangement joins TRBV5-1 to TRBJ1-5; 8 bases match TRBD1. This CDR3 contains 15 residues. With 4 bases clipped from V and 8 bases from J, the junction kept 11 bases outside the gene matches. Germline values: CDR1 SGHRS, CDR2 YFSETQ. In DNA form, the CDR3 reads TGCGCCAGCAGCATGGGACAGGCCACCGCGGAGCCCCAGCATTTT. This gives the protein CASSMGQATAEPQHF.